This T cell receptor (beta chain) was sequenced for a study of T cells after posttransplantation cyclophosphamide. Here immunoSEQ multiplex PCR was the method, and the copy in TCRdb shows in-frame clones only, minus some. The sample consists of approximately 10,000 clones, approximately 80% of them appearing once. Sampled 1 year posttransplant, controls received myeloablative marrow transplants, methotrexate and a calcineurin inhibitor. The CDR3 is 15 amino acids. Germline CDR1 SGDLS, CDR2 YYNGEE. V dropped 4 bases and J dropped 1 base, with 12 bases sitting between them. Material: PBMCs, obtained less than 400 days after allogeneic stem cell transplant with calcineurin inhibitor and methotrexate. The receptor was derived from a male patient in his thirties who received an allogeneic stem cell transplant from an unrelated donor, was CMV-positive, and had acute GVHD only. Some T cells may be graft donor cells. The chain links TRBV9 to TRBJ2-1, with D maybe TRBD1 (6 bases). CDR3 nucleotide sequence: TGTGCCAGCAGCCCTACGGGACAATCCTACAATGAGCAGTTCTTC. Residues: CASSPTGQSYNEQFF.